Presented here are 25 T cell receptor beta chains from one specimen sequenced in a study of cytomegalovirus exposure and HLA in healthy donors. It was with 60 Vbeta and 13 Jbeta primers that the PCR ran. Profiling relied on immunoSEQ multiplex PCR, and the TCRdb table lists in-frame clones only, not all of them. The sample yields over 120,000 clones, more than 7.5% seen once. The sample consisted of PBMCs. Every receptor here comes from a man aged 45 to 65 in good health and CMV-seronegative.

In nucleotides, the CDR3 is TGTGCCAGCAGAGACAGGGGTGGGAATGAGCAGTTCTTC. It encodes CASRDRGGNEQFF. V gene TRBV6-4 combines with J gene TRBJ2-1; the match to TRBD1 covers 8 bases. Germline V gives CDR1 MRHNA, CDR2 SNTAGT. The V gene end was trimmed by 6 bases and the J gene end by 7 bases; junction bases not matched to a gene: 5. This CDR3 is 13 amino acids long.

This clone was detected only once. The V gene is TRBV11-2, the J gene TRBJ2-3, with TRBD2 as a possible D gene (6 bases). Germline assignment: CDR1 SGHAT and CDR2 FQNNGV. The CDR3 runs to 14 residues. Trimming took off 6 bases at V and 1 base at J, with 11 bases between the two ends. The CDR3 coding sequence is TGTGCCAGCAGTCTAACGGGGGGCACAGATACGCAGTATTTT. This codes for CASSLTGGTDTQYF.

The V call is TRBV6-1, the J call TRBJ2-5, with D tentatively TRBD2 (6 bases). The germline V and J ends were trimmed by 3 bases and 7 bases, with 18 bases remaining between them. The CDR3 covers 15 residues. Germline-derived CDR1 and CDR2 are MNHNS and SASEGT. DNA of the CDR3: TGTGCCAGCAGTGAGTCGGGAGACTCGAGGGGGACCCAGTACTTC. This encodes CASSESGDSRGTQYF.

This clone was recorded a few times. The J gene is TRBJ2-5, the V gene TRBV30; possible D gene TRBD2, 7 bases. Germline CDR1 GTSNPN, CDR2 SVGIG (reference sequence). Trimming pared 1 base from V and 2 bases from J, leaving 14 bases between. The CDR3 length is 15 residues. In DNA, the CDR3 is TGTGCCTGGAGTGACGGGGGGCCGGTACAAGAGACCCAGTACTTC. It specifies CAWSDGGPVQETQYF.

V usage is TRBV6-5 and J usage is TRBJ2-5, with no clear D. Deletions cut 2 bases from V and 4 bases from J, with 11 bases between. Germline V CDR1 and CDR2: MNHEY, SVGAGI. This CDR3 region has 14 residues. The CDR3 spells CASSYRVPPETQYF. CDR3 nucleotides: TGTGCCAGCAGTTACCGAGTCCCCCCAGAGACCCAGTACTTC.

The chain carries TRBV11-1 and TRBJ2-3; TRBD2 aligns across 10 bases. The J segment lost 4 bases and the V segment lost 1 base, leaving 2 bases of the junction unmatched. Germline V gene data show CDR1 as SGHAT and CDR2 as FQDESV (reference sequence). The CDR3 consists of 15 residues. CDR3 in amino acids: CASSLEAGGADTQYF. As DNA, the CDR3 is TGTGCCAGCAGCTTAGAAGCGGGGGGGGCAGATACGCAGTATTTT.

This clone was found a few times. The chain links TRBV6-5 to TRBJ1-5; 8 bases are a match to TRBD1. V lost 6 bases and J lost 2; bases outside the gene matches: 6. The CDR3 consists of 15 residues. CDR1 MNHEY and CDR2 SVGAGI come from the germline V gene. DNA for the CDR3: TGTGCCAGCAGGGAGGACAGGGTGGGCAATCAGCCCCAGCATTTT. Protein product: CASREDRVGNQPQHF.

This chain links TRBV19 with TRBJ2-3; 12 bases fit TRBD2. The CDR3 extends over 17 amino acids. Per the germline V gene, CDR1 is LNHDA and CDR2 is SQIVND (reference sequence). V was pared by 6 bases and J by 1 base, with 8 bases of the junction left unmatched. The CDR3 bases are TGTGCCAGTAGAGGGCTAGCGGGGGGGCCGGGCACAGATACGCAGTATTTT. Translation: CASRGLAGGPGTDTQYF. Looking up the rest from reference TRBV19 and TRBJ2-3 gives the full variable domain: DGGITQSPKYLFRKEGQNVTLSCEQNLNHDAMYWYRQDPGQGLRLIYYSQIVNDFQKGDIAEGYSVSREKKESFPLTVTSAQKNPTAFYLCASRGLAGGPGTDTQYFGPGTRLTVL.

This clone has more than one count but fewer than ten. The chain combines TRBV6-5 with TRBJ2-7; 9 bases agree with TRBD2. Trimming cost V 4 bases and J 2 bases; bases outside gene matches: 3. The CDR3 is 14 amino acids. Germline V gene data show CDR1 as MNHEY and CDR2 as SVGAGI. CDR3 nucleotide sequence: TGTGCCAGCAGTTCAGAGCGGGGGGCCTACGAGCAGTACTTC. It encodes CASSSERGAYEQYF.

This clone occurred a few times. This chain links TRBV2 with TRBJ1-5; D unclear. Germline assignment: CDR1 SNHLY and CDR2 FYNNEI. Trimming took 3 bases from V and 7 from J, leaving 10 bases between them. The CDR3 sequence is 13 residues long. CDR3 sequence (DNA): TGTGCCAGCAGTGATGGGGAGGGACAGCCCCAGCATTTT. This sequence encodes CASSDGEGQPQHF.

To note about this clone: The germline gene is not matched at one end of the junction; a read error may be the cause. The V gene is TRBV6-4, the J gene TRBJ1-6; D might be TRBD1 (5 bases). Germline CDR1 reads MRHNA; CDR2 reads SNTAGT. The CDR3 length is 19 residues. CDR3: CASSASLILGGSYNSPLHF. For the CDR3, the DNA is TGTGCCAGTAGTGCCTCCCTTATTTTGGGGGGCTCCTATAATTCACCCCTCCACTTT.

V is TRBV9 and J is TRBJ1-2; D is unclear. CDR3 length: 13 residues. V was cut by 0 bases and J by 2 bases, with 5 bases left in between. Germline CDR1 is SGDLS and CDR2 is YYNGEE. The CDR3 DNA follows: TGTGCCAGCAGCGTAGACAGAAACTATGGCTACACCTTC. Its protein product is CASSVDRNYGYTF.

The chain joins TRBV7-2 to TRBJ1-1, with TRBD1 as a possible D gene (5 bases). CDR1 is SGHTA, CDR2 FQGNSA, per germline. Trimming stripped 2 bases from V and 10 bases from J, with 14 bases between. This CDR3 is built from 13 residues. In DNA form, the CDR3 reads TGTGCCAGCAGCTTATGGTTGTGGAGGGGAGCTTTCTTT. Its translation: CASSLWLWRGAFF.

This clone was detected a few times. This sequence joins TRBV2 and TRBJ2-5; D might be TRBD2 (6 bases). Trimming pared 3 bases from V and 5 bases from J, leaving 13 bases between. The CDR3 contains 14 residues. Per the germline V gene, CDR1 is SNHLY and CDR2 is FYNNEI. The CDR3 region has the DNA TGTGCCAGCAGTGAGTGGGACTCACCGGAGACCCAGTACTTC. Translated: CASSEWDSPETQYF.

This clone was observed a few times. J is TRBJ1-2 and V is TRBV27; no reliable D call. Germline V gene lookup returns CDR1 MNHEY and CDR2 SMNVEV (reference sequence). The CDR3 loop spans 13 amino acids. Trimming removed 5 bases from V and 4 bases from J, with 11 bases in between. The CDR3 loop reads CASSKREGYGYTF. CDR3 bases: TGTGCCAGCAGTAAGAGGGAGGGCTATGGCTACACCTTC.

The CDR3: CASSKIRDREPGYTF. As DNA, the CDR3 is TGTGCCAGCAGCAAAATCCGGGACAGGGAGCCTGGCTACACCTTC. The chain links TRBV21-1 to TRBJ1-2; TRBD1, the table's D call, was not compared with the DNA. TRBV21-1 is a pseudogene. This CDR3 contains 15 residues.

The chain employs TRBV19 and TRBJ2-7; 11 positions match TRBD1. The ends lost 10 bases at V and 6 bases at J; junction bases unmatched: 8. This CDR3 is built from 13 residues. Germline CDR1 LNHDA, CDR2 SQIVND (reference sequence). The CDR3: CATSGQGDSEQYF. The CDR3 DNA sequence: TGTGCCACCTCGGGACAGGGGGACTCCGAGCAGTACTTC.

J is TRBJ2-3 and V is TRBV5-1; 10 bases match TRBD2. This CDR3 contains 14 residues. The junction had 1 base not matched to a gene; V was cut back by 1 base and J by 5 bases. CDR1 and CDR2 from the germline V gene are SGHRS and YFSETQ. The CDR3 DNA follows: TGCGCCAGCAGCTTGACTAGCGGGGTAGATACGCAGTATTTT. It yields the protein CASSLTSGVDTQYF. Using reference TRBV5-1 and TRBJ2-3 for the parts outside the CDR3, the full variable domain is KAGVTQTPRYLIKTRGQQVTLSCSPISGHRSVSWYQQTPGQGLQFLFEYFSETQRNKGNFPGRFSGRQFSNSRSEMNVSTLELGDSALYLCASSLTSGVDTQYFGPGTRLTVL.

A few counts support this clone. The chain links TRBV28 to TRBJ2-5, with TRBD2 identical over 16 bases. CDR3 length: 17 residues. V gave up 5 bases and J gave up 1 base; unmatched junction bases: 4. Per germline, CDR1 MDHEN and CDR2 SYDVKM. The CDR3 protein is CASSQGLAGGTQETQYF. The CDR3 coding sequence is TGTGCCAGCAGTCAGGGACTAGCGGGAGGGACCCAAGAGACCCAGTACTTC. The whole variable domain, filled in from reference TRBV28 and TRBJ2-5, reads DVKVTQSSRYLVKRTGEKVFLECVQDMDHENMFWYRQDPGLGLRLIYFSYDVKMKEKGDIPEGYSVSREKKERFSLILESASTNQTSMYLCASSQGLAGGTQETQYFGPGTRLLVL.

The chain joins TRBV28 to TRBJ1-2; no clear D gene. Trimming removed 7 bases at V and 6 bases at J, with 12 bases between. The CDR3 is made up of 12 amino acids. From germline, CDR1 is MDHEN and CDR2 SYDVKM. CDR3 sequence reads: CASTAGVNGYTF. The CDR3 nucleotides are TGTGCCAGCACCGCCGGAGTCAATGGCTACACCTTC.

The sample holds many counts of this clone. V gene TRBV15 combines with J gene TRBJ2-1; the match to TRBD2 covers 9 bases. V trimming: 1 base; J trimming: 2 bases; junction bases outside the gene matches: 3. In germline, CDR1 is LNHNV, CDR2 YYDKDF (reference sequence). This CDR3 contains 16 residues. CDR3 DNA: TGTGCCACCAGCAGAGGTAGCGGGAGAACCTACAATGAGCAGTTCTTC. Protein: CATSRGSGRTYNEQFF.

This clone appeared a few times. J is TRBJ1-1 and V is TRBV27, with no clear D. V was cut by 5 bases and J by 5 bases, with 12 bases left in between. The V gene's germline CDR1 is MNHEY and CDR2 SMNVEV (reference sequence). CDR3 length equals 13 residues. CDR3 coding DNA: TGTGCCAGCAGTACTATCCGAGATACTGAAGCTTTCTTT. This codes for CASSTIRDTEAFF.

This clone was counted between two and nine times. V usage is TRBV9 and J usage is TRBJ1-2; D may be TRBD1 (6 bases). The germline V and J ends were trimmed by 4 bases and 5 bases, with 15 bases remaining between them. The V gene's germline CDR1 is SGDLS and CDR2 YYNGEE. The CDR3 is made up of 14 amino acids. Here the CDR3 reads CASSPQAGAYGYTF. The CDR3 DNA follows: TGTGCCAGCAGCCCCCAGGCGGGGGCATATGGCTACACCTTC. Supplemented by reference TRBV9 and TRBJ1-2, the full variable domain reads DSGVTQTPKHLITATGQRVTLRCSPRSGDLSVYWYQQSLDQGLQFLIQYYNGEERAKGNILERFSAQQFPDLHSELNLSSLELGDSALYFCASSPQAGAYGYTFGSGTRLTVV.

In this sample, this clone turned up a few times. V is TRBV2 and J is TRBJ2-3; 7 bases agree with TRBD1. This CDR3 is 17 amino acids long. Unmatched junction bases numbered 13, after V lost 3 bases and J lost 4 bases. CDR1 and CDR2 from the germline V gene are SNHLY and FYNNEI. CDR3 region: CASSDLQGFGLADTQYF. CDR3 DNA: TGTGCCAGCAGTGATCTACAGGGGTTCGGTTTAGCAGATACGCAGTATTTT.

This clone has just a few counts. The chain employs TRBV5-4 and TRBJ2-5; no definite D call. The J call may be in error: the DNA end matches TRBJ2-7 better. Germline V gene sequence: CDR1 SGHNT, CDR2 YYREEE (reference sequence). CDR3 length: 15 residues. The CDR3 region has the DNA TGTGCCAGCAGCCCCAGGCAGGCCGAACCCTACGAGCAGTACTTC. Its translation is CASSPRQAEPYEQYF.